The T cell receptor beta chain under discussion was sequenced for a study of beta chain features in type 1 diabetes. The V gene's germline CDR1 is SQVTM and CDR2 ANQGSEA. V lost 4 bases, J lost 2 bases, and 3 bases stayed unmatched. This CDR3 has 14 amino acids. The entirety of the isolated RNA underwent reverse transcription, so expressed TCRB transcripts were sequenced. Sequenced naive, central memory and regulatory T cell samples produced an average of about 3.9 million reads. Clones were sequenced by immunoSEQ multiplex PCR, and TCRdb holds only the in-frame ones, with some missing. Of roughly 250,000 clones in the sample, about 70% are singletons; the top ten hold 0.053%.

The V call is TRBV29-1, the J call TRBJ2-7; 12 nucleotides align to TRBD2. The receptor was derived from a man aged 30 to 45 in good health. The sample consisted of naive CD4+ T cells from blood. The CDR3 reads CSVARTSGAYEQYF. DNA of the CDR3: TGCAGCGTTGCCCGGACTAGCGGGGCCTACGAGCAGTACTTC.